The 25 T cell receptor beta chains listed next were all sequenced from one sample in a study of OX40 agonist ivuxolimab in advanced cancers. Libraries were made using the immunoSEQ multiplex PCR assay. TCRdb stores this immuneACCESS table with in-frame sequences only. Part of the clones is absent; in the studies checked, under half of the shortfall reflects unresolved V genes, and no reason is known for the rest. This sample comprises about 71,000 clones, around 94% of them detected only once. The top ten clonotypes cover less than 20% of the sample. Specimen: CD4+ or CD8+ T cells sorted from blood, collected in a trial of the OX40 agonist ivuxolimab. The source of these receptors is an adult with an advanced solid tumor such as melanoma, head and neck, liver or kidney cancer.

In its sample, this clone was seen once. V and J are TRBV6-5 and TRBJ2-7; 9 positions agree with TRBD1. J gave up 3 bases and V 0 bases, and 6 bases lay outside the gene matches. The CDR3 consists of 16 residues. Germline assignment: CDR1 MNHEY and CDR2 SVGAGI. The CDR3 region is CASSYSGQGAYYEQYF. The CDR3 DNA reads as TGTGCCAGCAGTTACTCGGGACAGGGTGCATACTACGAGCAGTACTTC.

V usage is TRBV27 and J usage is TRBJ1-2; tentative D call: TRBD1 (6 bases). The length of the CDR3 is 14 residues. Trimming stripped 3 bases from V and 4 bases from J, with 12 bases between. Germline V gene lookup returns CDR1 MNHEY and CDR2 SMNVEV (reference sequence). The CDR3 loop is CASSFLGAAYGYTF. Written as DNA, the CDR3 is TGTGCCAGCAGTTTTTTGGGGGCGGCCTATGGCTACACCTTC.

The chain employs TRBV2 and TRBJ2-7, with unresolved D. From germline, CDR1 is SNHLY and CDR2 FYNNEI. The CDR3 is 15 amino acids. The V end was cut by 4 bases, the J end by 0 bases, with 13 bases between. This CDR3 is CASSGDGLRSYEQYF. CDR3 sequence (DNA): TGTGCCAGCAGTGGTGACGGGCTGCGCTCCTACGAGCAGTACTTC.

This clone is a singleton in its sample. The chain is built from TRBV9 and TRBJ2-1, with D perhaps being TRBD1 or TRBD2 (5 bases each). Trimming shortened V by 0 bases and J by 8 bases, and 9 bases separated the two germline ends. The CDR3 has 13 residues. Looked up from germline, CDR1 is SGDLS and CDR2 is YYNGEE. The CDR3 region is CASSVGGADEQFF. CDR3 sequence (DNA): TGTGCCAGCAGCGTAGGAGGGGCAGATGAGCAGTTCTTC.

This chain joins TRBV27 and TRBJ2-1, with TRBD2 as a possible D gene (6 bases). V was trimmed by 4 bases and J by 6 bases, leaving 10 bases between them. Germline V gene sequence: CDR1 MNHEY, CDR2 SMNVEV (reference sequence). This CDR3 has 13 amino acids. The CDR3 DNA reads as TGTGCCAGCAGTTCGACGGGAGCCAATGAGCAGTTCTTC. Protein: CASSSTGANEQFF.

V usage is TRBV12-5 and J usage is TRBJ2-5; D ambiguous. The germline gives CDR1 LGHNT, CDR2 FRNRAP. V was cut by 1 base and J by 5 bases, with 8 bases left in between. The CDR3 runs to 13 residues. CDR3 region: CASGLGFPETQYF. The CDR3, as DNA: TGTGCTAGTGGTTTGGGTTTCCCTGAGACCCAGTACTTC.

This clone was seen a single time. This chain joins TRBV4-3 and TRBJ2-1, with D unresolved. This CDR3 is built from 15 residues. Germline V CDR1 and CDR2: LGHNA, YSLEER. V was cut by 4 bases and J by 4 bases, with 14 bases left in between. CDR3 in amino acids: CASSPERVGYNEQFF. The CDR3 DNA follows: TGCGCCAGCAGCCCCGAACGGGTAGGGTACAATGAGCAGTTCTTC.

The chain is built from TRBV7-3 and TRBJ1-2, with a tentative D call TRBD1 (5 bases). The CDR3 runs to 13 residues. Per the germline V gene, CDR1 is SGHTA and CDR2 is FQGTGA. Trimming stripped 5 bases from V and 13 bases from J, with 20 bases between. This CDR3 reads CASSLEKRQGITF. Written as DNA, the CDR3 is TGTGCCAGCAGCCTCGAAAAAAGGCAGGGAATCACCTTC.

The chain combines TRBV9 with TRBJ2-1; D is undetermined. V gave up 4 bases and J gave up 6 bases, with 11 bases separating them. CDR1 SGDLS and CDR2 YYNGEE come from the germline V gene. The CDR3 consists of 13 residues. The CDR3 protein is CASSRSESNEQFF. CDR3 bases: TGTGCCAGCAGCAGATCGGAGTCCAATGAGCAGTTCTTC. Supplemented by reference TRBV9 and TRBJ2-1, the full variable domain reads DSGVTQTPKHLITATGQRVTLRCSPRSGDLSVYWYQQSLDQGLQFLIQYYNGEERAKGNILERFSAQQFPDLHSELNLSSLELGDSALYFCASSRSESNEQFFGPGTRLTVL.

This chain connects TRBV19 to TRBJ1-1; weak D call: TRBD1 (6 bases). CDR3 length equals 13 residues. V was cut by 7 bases and J by 4 bases, with 13 bases left in between. The germline V gene has CDR1 LNHDA and CDR2 SQIVND (reference sequence). CDR3 coding DNA: TGTGCCAGTACCCTAGGGGGTCTCACTGAAGCTTTCTTT. This codes for CASTLGGLTEAFF.

The chain links TRBV4-2 to TRBJ1-4; the match to TRBD1 covers 12 bases. V was clipped by 0 bases and J by 8 bases; unmatched bases: 4. Germline V gene data show CDR1 as LGHNA and CDR2 as YNFKEQ. This CDR3 comprises 16 residues. For the CDR3, the DNA is TGTGCCAGCAGCCAAGATAGGGGGACAGGGGGCGAAAAACTGTTTTTT. This encodes CASSQDRGTGGEKLFF.

The rearrangement links TRBV7-9 to TRBJ1-1; D is perhaps TRBD1 (6 bases). The CDR3 extends over 14 amino acids. The V gene lost 5 bases and the J gene lost 6 bases, with 16 bases spanning the gap. Germline loops: CDR1 SEHNR, CDR2 FQNEAQ (reference sequence). Written as DNA, the CDR3 is TGTGCCAGCAGCCCTACATCGAGGGGGGCTGAAGCTTTCTTT. Amino acids: CASSPTSRGAEAFF.

The genes are TRBV27 and TRBJ2-1, with D maybe TRBD2 (7 bases). Germline V lookup: CDR1 MNHEY, CDR2 SMNVEV (reference sequence). V dropped 6 bases and J dropped 3 bases, with 12 bases sitting between them. The CDR3 loop spans 14 amino acids. The CDR3 is CASRFGGLYNEQFF. The DNA for the CDR3 is TGTGCCAGCAGATTCGGGGGGCTCTACAATGAGCAGTTCTTC.

V and J are TRBV13 and TRBJ1-2; D may be TRBD1 (6 bases). This CDR3 region has 15 residues. Germline V CDR1 and CDR2: PRHDT, FYEKMQ (reference sequence). The V end lost 0 bases, the J end lost 1 base, and 9 bases lay between the germline ends. The CDR3 region is CASSLGGRGNYGYTF. The CDR3 nucleotides read TGTGCCAGCAGCTTAGGCGGCAGGGGTAACTATGGCTACACCTTC.

The chain joins TRBV19 to TRBJ2-7; 8 bases match TRBD2. Germline V CDR1 and CDR2: LNHDA, SQIVND (reference sequence). This CDR3 has 16 residues. V was clipped by 4 bases and J by 2 bases; unmatched bases: 10. CDR3 nucleotides: TGTGCCAGTAGTACCCTGAGCGGGGGAGCTCCCTACGAGCAGTACTTC. Protein: CASSTLSGGAPYEQYF. Full variable domain (rest looked up from reference TRBV19 and TRBJ2-7): DGGITQSPKYLFRKEGQNVTLSCEQNLNHDAMYWYRQDPGQGLRLIYYSQIVNDFQKGDIAEGYSVSREKKESFPLTVTSAQKNPTAFYLCASSTLSGGAPYEQYFGPGTRLTVT.

In its sample, this clone was seen once. The gene calls are TRBV4-2 and TRBJ2-7; 7 bases line up with TRBD2. The germline V gene has CDR1 LGHNA and CDR2 YNFKEQ. The V and J ends lost 5 bases and 3 bases, in that order; junction bases with no gene match: 4. This CDR3 is built from 13 residues. The CDR3 DNA reads as TGTGCCAGCAGCTTGGCTAGCGGCTACGAGCAGTACTTC. Encoded protein: CASSLASGYEQYF.

V and J are TRBV5-8 and TRBJ1-1; 11 nucleotides match TRBD1. J lost 0 bases, V lost 2 bases, and 6 bases had no gene match. Germline V gene data show CDR1 as SGHTS and CDR2 as YDEGEE. The CDR3 has 17 amino acids. The CDR3 DNA reads as TGTGCCAGCAGCTTCCGGGACAGGGGGAATATGAACACTGAAGCTTTCTTT. Translating gives CASSFRDRGNMNTEAFF. The full variable domain, with the rest looked up from reference TRBV5-8 and TRBJ1-1, is EAGVTQSPTHLIKTRGQQATLRCSPISGHTSVYWYQQALGLGLQFLLWYDEGEERNRGNFPPRFSGRQFPNYSSELNVNALELEDSALYLCASSFRDRGNMNTEAFFGQGTRLTVV.

The gene calls are TRBV27 and TRBJ1-3; perhaps TRBD1 as D (6 bases). The V end lost 3 bases, the J end lost 0 bases, and 9 bases lay between the germline ends. The CDR3 is 15 residues long. The germline V gene encodes CDR1 MNHEY and CDR2 SMNVEV (reference sequence). This CDR3 is CASSLGGNSGNTIYF. CDR3 in DNA: TGTGCCAGCAGTTTGGGGGGCAACTCTGGAAACACCATATATTTT.

V and J are TRBV27 and TRBJ1-5; the match to TRBD1 covers 8 bases. The CDR3 consists of 16 residues. CDR1 is MNHEY, CDR2 SMNVEV, per germline (reference sequence). V shed 4 bases, J shed 2 bases, and the junction held 7 bases outside the gene matches. As DNA, the CDR3 is TGTGCCAGCAGTTCCTACGAGACAGGGGGCAATCAGCCCCAGCATTTT. Translating it yields CASSSYETGGNQPQHF.

This clone has a handful of counts. The rearrangement links TRBV9 to TRBJ1-3; D is ambiguous. Trimming shortened V by 5 bases and J by 4 bases, and 7 bases separated the two germline ends. The CDR3 has 12 residues. Germline lookup yields CDR1 SGDLS and CDR2 YYNGEE. CDR3 sequence reads: CASSPVGNTIYF. The CDR3 DNA sequence: TGTGCCAGCAGTCCCGTGGGAAACACCATATATTTT.

The genes are TRBV27 and TRBJ2-1; D is unclear. CDR3 length: 15 residues. Germline V lookup: CDR1 MNHEY, CDR2 SMNVEV (reference sequence). V lost 6 bases and J 4 bases, leaving 16 bases between the germline ends. CDR3 sequence: CASSPLVGVYNEQFF. In DNA form, the CDR3 reads TGTGCCAGCAGCCCCCTCGTAGGAGTGTACAATGAGCAGTTCTTC.

With regard to this clone: Other DNA sequences in this sample translate to the same CDR3. The DNA of the CDR3 is TGTGCCAGCAGTTTAGGAGGCGAGCAGTACTTC. Protein product: CASSLGGEQYF. The chain uses TRBV27 and TRBJ2-7; D is perhaps TRBD2 (5 bases). CDR3 size: 11 residues. The ends were cut back, 2 bases at V and 6 bases at J, with 5 bases in the middle. The germline gives CDR1 MNHEY, CDR2 SMNVEV (reference sequence).

The genes are TRBV21-1 and TRBJ1-1; no check of the table's D call, TRBD1, against the DNA was made. TRBV21-1 is an annotated pseudogene. The CDR3 covers 15 residues. In nucleotides, the CDR3 is TGTGCCAGTCGGCACACACAGGGGGCGGGACGGGAAGCTTTCTTT. The encoded protein is CASRHTQGAGREAFF.

V usage is TRBV2 and J usage is TRBJ2-7; D unresolved. Trimming left V 10 bases short and J 3 bases short, with 7 bases between. This CDR3 comprises 10 residues. Germline loops: CDR1 SNHLY, CDR2 FYNNEI. Here the CDR3 DNA reads TGTGCCATTGTGGGCTACGAGCAGTACTTC. It codes for CAIVGYEQYF.

The chain employs TRBV9 and TRBJ1-5; D gene unclear. V lost 0 bases to trimming and J lost 7 bases, with 11 bases between them. From germline, CDR1 is SGDLS and CDR2 YYNGEE. The CDR3 is 14 amino acids. CDR3 sequence reads: CASSVEATRQPQHF. The CDR3 DNA follows: TGTGCCAGCAGCGTAGAAGCGACGAGGCAGCCCCAGCATTTT.